This paragraph covers one T cell receptor beta chain sequence. Its antigen is undetermined. Measured with immunoSEQ multiplex PCR; TCRdb has only the in-frame clones, and not every one. The table shows roughly 250,000 clones, with approximately 86% occurring only once. This sample was taken from a study of cytomegalovirus exposure and HLA in healthy donors. The wider study: The use of the same platform for the approximately 130 validation repertoires and the approximately 670 first-cohort repertoires was reported by a later analysis. Regarding the study as a whole: The study listed approximately 170 cytomegalovirus-associated TCR beta chains. Among TCR sequences, most were rare, though some public TCRs appeared in many donors.

The donors formed part of the approximately 120-subject validation cohort, distinct from the 666-subject first cohort. This clonotype was sampled from a woman in her 30s in good health and CMV-seropositive. Sequenced sample: PBMCs.

The CDR3 DNA follows: TGTGCCAGCAGCGCCGGGACAGGCGATAATCAGCCCCAGCATTTT. Translated, it gives CASSAGTGDNQPQHF. This chain connects TRBV9 to TRBJ1-5; 8 positions agree with TRBD1. CDR1 is SGDLS and CDR2 is YYNGEE in the germline V gene. The CDR3 runs to 15 residues. Trimming at V came to 3 bases and at J to 4 bases, leaving 6 bases not matched to a gene.